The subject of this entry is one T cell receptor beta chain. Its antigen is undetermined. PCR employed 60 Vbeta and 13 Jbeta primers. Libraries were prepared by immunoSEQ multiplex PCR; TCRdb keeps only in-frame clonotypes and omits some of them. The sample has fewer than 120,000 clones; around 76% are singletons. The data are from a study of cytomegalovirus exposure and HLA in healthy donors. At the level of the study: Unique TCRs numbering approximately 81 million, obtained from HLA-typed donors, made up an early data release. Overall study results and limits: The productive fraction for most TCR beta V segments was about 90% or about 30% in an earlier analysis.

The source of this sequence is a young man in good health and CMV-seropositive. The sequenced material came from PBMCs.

The CDR3 is CASSDRDTGELFF. CDR3 nucleotide sequence: TGCGCCAGCAGTGACAGGGACACCGGGGAGCTGTTTTTT. This chain connects TRBV10-2 to TRBJ2-2; D possibly corresponds to TRBD1 (5 bases). Germline V gives CDR1 WSHSY, CDR2 SAAADI. Trimming took off 3 bases at V and 3 bases at J, with 5 bases between the two ends. The CDR3 sequence is 13 residues long.